This entry describes one T cell receptor beta chain. Its target is unknown. The CDR3 has 17 residues. Per germline, CDR1 LNHDA and CDR2 SQIVND (reference sequence). The germline V and J ends were trimmed by 7 bases and 0 bases, with 19 bases remaining between them. The sample is drawn from a study of T cell responses to AZD1222 COVID-19 vaccine. General study findings and limits: Reportedly, nearly half the spike-specific TCRs target unmutated variant regions. The study sampled repertoires only after the peak T cell response. Rises in breadth and depth of Spike-specific TCRs came after two AZD1222 doses.

TCRdb keeps only in-frame clones here, not all; method: immunoSEQ multiplex PCR. The sample lists more than 150,000 clones, about 90% occurring once. Second-dose recipients at about 4 or about 12 weeks were treated as one pooled group. V and J are TRBV19 and TRBJ1-3; D gene uncertain. The sequencing here drew on peripheral blood, taken 28 days after the second AZD1222 dose. This sequence originates from an adult who received the AZD1222 COVID-19 vaccine. CDR3 in amino acids: CASTAVGRRSSGNTIYF. The CDR3 DNA is TGTGCCAGTACCGCGGTAGGAAGGCGTAGCTCTGGAAACACCATATATTTT.